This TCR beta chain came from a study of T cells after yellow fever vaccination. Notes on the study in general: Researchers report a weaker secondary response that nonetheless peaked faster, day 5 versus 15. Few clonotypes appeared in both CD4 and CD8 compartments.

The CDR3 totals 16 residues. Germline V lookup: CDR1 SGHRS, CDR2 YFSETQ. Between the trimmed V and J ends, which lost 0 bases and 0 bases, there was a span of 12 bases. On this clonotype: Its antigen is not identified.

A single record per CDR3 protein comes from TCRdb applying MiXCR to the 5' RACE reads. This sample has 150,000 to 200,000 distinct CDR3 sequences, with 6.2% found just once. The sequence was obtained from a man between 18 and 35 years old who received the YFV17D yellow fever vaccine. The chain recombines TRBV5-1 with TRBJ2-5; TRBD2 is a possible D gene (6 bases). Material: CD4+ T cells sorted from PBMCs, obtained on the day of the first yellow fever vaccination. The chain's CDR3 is CASSLATGGHQETQYF. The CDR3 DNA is TGCGCCAGCAGCTTGGCAACAGGAGGGCACCAAGAGACCCAGTACTTC.